This TCR beta chain is from a study of T-cell memory formation after mild COVID-19. TCRdb reprocessed the 5' RACE reads with MiXCR, giving one entry per CDR3 protein. The top ten clones hold roughly 3.6% of a sample with hundreds of thousands of distinct CDR3 sequences, about 17% of them seen once. Germline CDR1 is MGHRA and CDR2 is YSYEKL. This CDR3 comprises 15 residues. V lost 4 bases to trimming and J lost 6 bases; unmatched junction nucleotides: 7. This chain connects TRBV4-1 to TRBJ1-5; TRBD1 matches 9 bases. This clonotype was sampled from a man aged 18 to 29 who had mild COVID-19 (a few samples of this study predate the infection). Cell type and time point are not known. Sequencing input: PBMCs or a T cell subset sorted from them (not recorded which). The chain's CDR3 is CASSLRQGETQPQHF. The CDR3 bases are TGCGCCAGCAGCCTCCGACAGGGGGAAACTCAGCCCCAGCATTTT.